This T cell receptor beta chain derives from a study of STAT5B mutations in CD4+ large granular lymphocyte leukemia. Under the authors' procedure: Lowest detectable productive clonotype frequency was 2.59 x 10-5. Here immunoSEQ multiplex PCR was the method, and the copy in TCRdb shows in-frame clones only, minus some. The V and J calls and the clone size are those of that table, but D and trimming were determined from the DNA. The data show some 51,000 clones, with around 82% seen just once and 0.3% to 0.4% held by the top ten. The CDR3 length is 17 residues. Trimming removed 2 bases from V and 6 bases from J; junction bases left unmatched: 5. Germline V lookup: CDR1 MNHEY, CDR2 SMNVEV (reference sequence). A few counts support this clone. What it binds is unknown. Study conclusions and caveats: Patient CD4-sorted repertoires stayed more clonal than healthy ones after leukemic-clone removal. No patients shared main leukemic clonotypes, though around 25% appeared at low frequency elsewhere. 8/27 top patient clones versus 2/35 control clones were TRBV06-family.

The J gene is TRBJ1-6, the V gene TRBV27, with 12 bases that match TRBD1. The sequence derives from a human donor in good health. The material sequenced was CD4+ T cells from blood buffy coats. This CDR3 is CASSLGTGGEGNSPLHF. The CDR3 DNA is TGTGCCAGCAGTTTAGGGACAGGGGGCGAGGGTAATTCACCCCTCCACTTT.